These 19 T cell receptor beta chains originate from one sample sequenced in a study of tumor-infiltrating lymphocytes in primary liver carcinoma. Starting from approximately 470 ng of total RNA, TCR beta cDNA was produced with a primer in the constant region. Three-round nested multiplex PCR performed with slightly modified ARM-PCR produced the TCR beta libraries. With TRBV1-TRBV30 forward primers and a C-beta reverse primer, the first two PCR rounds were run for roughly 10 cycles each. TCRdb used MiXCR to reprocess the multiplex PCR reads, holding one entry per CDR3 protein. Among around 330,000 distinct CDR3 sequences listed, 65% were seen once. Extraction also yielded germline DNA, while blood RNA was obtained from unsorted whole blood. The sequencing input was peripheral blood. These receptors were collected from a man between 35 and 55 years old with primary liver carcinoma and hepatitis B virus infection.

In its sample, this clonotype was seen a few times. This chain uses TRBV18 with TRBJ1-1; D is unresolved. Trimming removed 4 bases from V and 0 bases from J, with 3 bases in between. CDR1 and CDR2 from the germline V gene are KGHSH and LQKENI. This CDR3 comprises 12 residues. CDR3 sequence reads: CASSQVNTEAFF. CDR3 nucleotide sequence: TGTGCCAGCTCACAAGTGAACACTGAAGCTTTCTTT.

CDR3 amino acids: CASSLGPGQKNSGNTIYF. CDR3 DNA: TGCGCCAGCAGCCTCGGCCCGGGACAGAAAAACTCTGGAAACACCATATATTTT. V usage is TRBV4-1 and J usage is TRBJ1-3; TRBD1 matches 7 bases. Germline trimming cut 4 bases from V and 0 bases from J; bases unmatched to any gene: 12. Germline lookup yields CDR1 MGHRA and CDR2 YSYEKL. The CDR3 runs to 18 residues.

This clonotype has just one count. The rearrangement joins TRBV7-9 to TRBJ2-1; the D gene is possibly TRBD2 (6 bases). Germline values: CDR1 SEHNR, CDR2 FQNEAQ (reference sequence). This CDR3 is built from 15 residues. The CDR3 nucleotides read TGTACCACAAGGTGGGACGGGAGCATCTACAATGAGCAGTTCTTC. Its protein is CTTRWDGSIYNEQFF.

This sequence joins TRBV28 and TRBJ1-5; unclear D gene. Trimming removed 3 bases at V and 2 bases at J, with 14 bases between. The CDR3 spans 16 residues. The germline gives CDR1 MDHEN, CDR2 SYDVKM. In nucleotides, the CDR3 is TGTGCCAGCAGTTTCCTGAGTATGTGTGGCAATCAGCCCCAGCATTTT. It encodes CASSFLSMCGNQPQHF.

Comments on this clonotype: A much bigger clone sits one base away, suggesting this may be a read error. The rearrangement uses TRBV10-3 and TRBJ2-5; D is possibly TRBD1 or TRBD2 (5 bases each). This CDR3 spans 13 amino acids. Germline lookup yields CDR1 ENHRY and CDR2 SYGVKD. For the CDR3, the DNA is TGTGCCACAAACCGGGACCTTCAAGAGACCCAGTGCTTC. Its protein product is CATNRDLQETQCF.

CDR3 nucleotide sequence: TGTGCCAGCAGCCTTTCCCTCCAGGGCTCTGGCTACACCTTC. Its translation is CASSLSLQGSGYTF. V usage is TRBV3-1 and J usage is TRBJ1-2, with a weak D call TRBD1 (5 bases). Germline V lookup: CDR1 LGHDT, CDR2 YNNKEL (reference sequence). The germline V and J ends were trimmed by 4 bases and 7 bases, with 16 bases remaining between them. CDR3 size: 14 residues.

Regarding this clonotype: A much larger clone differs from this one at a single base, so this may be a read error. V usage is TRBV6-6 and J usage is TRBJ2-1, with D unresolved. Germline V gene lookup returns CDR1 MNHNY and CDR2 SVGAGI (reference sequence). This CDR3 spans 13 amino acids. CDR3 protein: CATSYSSGHEQFF. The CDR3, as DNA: TGTGCCACCAGTTACTCTAGTGGCCATGAGCAGTTCTTC.

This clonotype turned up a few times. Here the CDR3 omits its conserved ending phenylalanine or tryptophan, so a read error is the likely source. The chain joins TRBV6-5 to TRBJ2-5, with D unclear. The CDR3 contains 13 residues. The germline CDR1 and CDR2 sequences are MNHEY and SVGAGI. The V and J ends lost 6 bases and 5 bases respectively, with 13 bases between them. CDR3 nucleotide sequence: TGTGCCAGCAGGCCCCTAGTTGTGGAGACCCAGTACTCC. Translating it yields CASRPLVVETQYS.

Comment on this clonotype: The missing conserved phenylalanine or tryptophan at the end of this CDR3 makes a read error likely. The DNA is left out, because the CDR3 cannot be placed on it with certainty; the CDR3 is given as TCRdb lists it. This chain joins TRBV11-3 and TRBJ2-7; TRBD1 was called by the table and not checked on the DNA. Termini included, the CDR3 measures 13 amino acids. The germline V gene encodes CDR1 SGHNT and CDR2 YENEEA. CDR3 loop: CASGKGQGHEQCS.

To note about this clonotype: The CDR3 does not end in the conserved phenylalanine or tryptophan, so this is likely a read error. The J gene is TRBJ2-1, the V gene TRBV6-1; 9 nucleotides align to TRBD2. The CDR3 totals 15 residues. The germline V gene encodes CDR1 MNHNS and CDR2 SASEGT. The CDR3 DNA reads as TGTGCCAGCAGATTAGCGGGAGTCTCCTACAATGAACAGTTCTCC. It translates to CASRLAGVSYNEQFS.

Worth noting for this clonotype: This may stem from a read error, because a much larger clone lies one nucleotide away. The CDR3 is CRVRQGNQPQHF. In DNA, the CDR3 is TGCAGAGTCAGACAGGGCAATCAGCCCCAGCATTTT. This chain joins TRBV29-1 and TRBJ1-5, with a possible D match to TRBD1 (6 bases). This CDR3 is 12 amino acids long. Per the germline V gene, CDR1 is SQVTM and CDR2 is ANQGSEA.

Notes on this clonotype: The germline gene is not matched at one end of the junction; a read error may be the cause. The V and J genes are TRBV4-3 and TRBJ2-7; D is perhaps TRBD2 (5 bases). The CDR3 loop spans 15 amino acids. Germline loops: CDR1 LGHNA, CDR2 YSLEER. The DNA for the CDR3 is TGCGCCTGCAGCCGGCCGAATAGGAGGACCTACGAGCAGTACTTC. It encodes CACSRPNRRTYEQYF.

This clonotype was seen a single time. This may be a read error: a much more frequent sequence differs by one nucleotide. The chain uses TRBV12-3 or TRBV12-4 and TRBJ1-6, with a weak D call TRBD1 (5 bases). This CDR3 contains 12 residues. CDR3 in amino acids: CASSSGDSPFHF. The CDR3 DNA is TGTGCCAGCAGTTCGGGGGATTCACCCTTCCACTTT.

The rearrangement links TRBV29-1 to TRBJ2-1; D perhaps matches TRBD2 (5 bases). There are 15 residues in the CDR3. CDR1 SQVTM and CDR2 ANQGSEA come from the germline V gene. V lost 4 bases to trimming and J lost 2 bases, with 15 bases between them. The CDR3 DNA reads TGCAGCGTTGTGGGCACCCAGAGGGCCTACAATGAGCAGTTCTTC. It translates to CSVVGTQRAYNEQFF.

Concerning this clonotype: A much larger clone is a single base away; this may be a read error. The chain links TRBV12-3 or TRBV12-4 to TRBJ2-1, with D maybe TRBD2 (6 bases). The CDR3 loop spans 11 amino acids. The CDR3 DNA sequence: TGTACCAGCAGACTAGTGGATGAGCAGTTCTTC. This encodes CTSRLVDEQFF.

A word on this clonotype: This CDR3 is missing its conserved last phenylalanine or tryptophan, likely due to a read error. The CDR3, as DNA: TGCGCCAGCAGCCAAGGGTCCAACTTTAGGGAGCAGTTCTTA. Residues: CASSQGSNFREQFL. V gene TRBV4-1 combines with J gene TRBJ2-1; D uncertain. Germline V gene lookup returns CDR1 MGHRA and CDR2 YSYEKL. The ends were cut back, 1 base at V and 10 bases at J, with 14 bases in the middle. This CDR3 region has 14 residues.

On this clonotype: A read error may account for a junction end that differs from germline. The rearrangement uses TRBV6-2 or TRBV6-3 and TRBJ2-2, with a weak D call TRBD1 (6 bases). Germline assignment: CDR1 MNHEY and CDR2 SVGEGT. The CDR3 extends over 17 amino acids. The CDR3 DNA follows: TGCGCCAGCAGTACACTGCCGGGACAAGCGAACACCGGGGAGCTGTTTTTT. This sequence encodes CASSTLPGQANTGELFF.

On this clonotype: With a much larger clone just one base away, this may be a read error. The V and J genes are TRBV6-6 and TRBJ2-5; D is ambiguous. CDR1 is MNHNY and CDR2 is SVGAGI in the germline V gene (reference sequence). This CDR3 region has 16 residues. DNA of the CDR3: TGTGCCAGCAATTACTCGTTACTCCCCCCCCAAGAGACCCAGTACTTC. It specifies CASNYSLLPPQETQYF.

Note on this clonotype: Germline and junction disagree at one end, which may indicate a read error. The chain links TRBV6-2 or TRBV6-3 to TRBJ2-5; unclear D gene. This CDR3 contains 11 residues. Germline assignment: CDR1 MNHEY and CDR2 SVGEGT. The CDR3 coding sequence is TGTGTCAGCAGTTCCGGGGAGACCCAGTACTTC. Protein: CVSSSGETQYF.